These 30 T cell receptor beta chains came from one sample sequenced in a study of blood T cell repertoires in COVID-19. TCRdb's copy holds only in-frame clones and misses some; the assay was immunoSEQ multiplex PCR. The sample lists 200,000 to 250,000 clones; about 87% were seen once. The specimen sequenced was peripheral blood. These TCRs come from a man aged 30 to 39 with COVID-19, enrolled during active disease.

This clone has only one observation. The chain joins TRBV28 to TRBJ1-3, with D possibly being TRBD1 (5 bases). The CDR3 consists of 13 residues. The ends were cut back, 5 bases at V and 1 base at J, with 6 bases in the middle. Germline V gives CDR1 MDHEN, CDR2 SYDVKM. The CDR3 spells CASSRTSGNTIYF. The CDR3, as DNA: TGTGCCAGCAGTCGGACATCTGGAAACACCATATATTTT.

This sequence joins TRBV5-1 and TRBJ1-4, with D perhaps TRBD1 (6 bases). V dropped 3 bases and J dropped 8 bases, with 14 bases sitting between them. This CDR3 spans 14 amino acids. CDR1 is SGHRS, CDR2 YFSETQ, per germline. This chain's CDR3 is CASSSGALSEKLFF. The CDR3 nucleotides read TGCGCCAGCAGCTCAGGGGCGTTAAGCGAAAAACTGTTTTTT.

The chain joins TRBV7-9 to TRBJ1-6, with D maybe TRBD1 (6 bases). Trimming pared 6 bases from V and 7 bases from J, leaving 13 bases between. Germline-derived CDR1 and CDR2 are SEHNR and FQNEAQ (reference sequence). There are 14 residues in the CDR3. CDR3 coding DNA: TGTGCCAGCAGGGCCGGGACACTCAATTCACCCCTCCACTTT. Translated: CASRAGTLNSPLHF.

The chain joins TRBV4-1 to TRBJ1-5, with no clear D. The CDR3 contains 14 residues. Germline CDR1 reads MGHRA; CDR2 reads YSYEKL. V gave up 1 base and J gave up 9 bases, with 13 bases separating them. Here the CDR3 DNA reads TGCGCCAGCAGCCAAGCAACGAACACCATGCCCCAGCATTTT. This sequence encodes CASSQATNTMPQHF.

The chain combines TRBV9 with TRBJ1-5, with D possibly being TRBD1 (5 bases). Trimming shortened V by 4 bases and J by 0 bases, and 14 bases separated the two germline ends. Germline V gives CDR1 SGDLS, CDR2 YYNGEE. The CDR3 spans 16 residues. In nucleotides, the CDR3 is TGTGCCAGCAGCCAAGGGGAGGCAGATAGCAATCAGCCCCAGCATTTT. This codes for CASSQGEADSNQPQHF.

Worth noting for this clone: A junction end diverges from the germline sequence, so it may reflect a read error. The rearrangement links TRBV5-4 to TRBJ1-2; tentative D call: TRBD1 (5 bases). Germline V CDR1 and CDR2: SGHNT, YYREEE (reference sequence). The CDR3 spans 12 residues. CDR3 residues: CASSSDSYGYTF. CDR3 coding DNA: TGCGCCAGCAGCTCAGACAGCTATGGCTACACCTTC.

This rearrangement joins TRBV28 to TRBJ1-5; D is unresolved. The germline V gene has CDR1 MDHEN and CDR2 SYDVKM. V lost 7 bases to trimming and J lost 5 bases, with 18 bases between them. The CDR3 consists of 15 residues. The CDR3 DNA is TGTGCCAGCACGGTTGGCCGGCGGGTGGATCAGCCCCAGCATTTT. Protein sequence: CASTVGRRVDQPQHF.

The J gene is TRBJ1-1, the V gene TRBV6-2 or TRBV6-3; D ambiguous. The CDR3 has 12 amino acids. V was clipped by 4 bases and J by 8 bases, with 11 bases between them. Germline V gene lookup returns CDR1 MNHEY and CDR2 SVGEGT. Here the CDR3 reads CASSLSLREAFF. DNA of the CDR3: TGTGCCAGCAGTTTATCACTGAGGGAAGCTTTCTTT.

The chain couples TRBV27 to TRBJ2-4; unclear D gene. This CDR3 contains 15 residues. Germline V gives CDR1 MNHEY, CDR2 SMNVEV (reference sequence). V lost 2 bases to trimming and J lost 3 bases, with 11 bases between them. The CDR3: CASSLNSLIKNIQYF. The CDR3 nucleotides read TGTGCCAGCAGTTTAAACAGCCTAATCAAAAACATTCAGTACTTC.

The rearrangement joins TRBV28 to TRBJ2-7; 7 positions agree with TRBD2. In germline, CDR1 is MDHEN, CDR2 SYDVKM. This CDR3 contains 17 residues. With 4 bases clipped from V and 2 bases from J, the junction kept 14 bases outside the gene matches. CDR3 loop: CASSSGGGDYSAYEQYF. The CDR3 DNA follows: TGTGCCAGCAGTTCGGGGGGAGGTGATTATAGCGCCTACGAGCAGTACTTC.

The V call is TRBV2, the J call TRBJ2-7; 8 nucleotides agree with TRBD1. This CDR3 comprises 14 residues. Germline V gives CDR1 SNHLY, CDR2 FYNNEI. With V trimmed by 8 bases and J by 1 base, 7 bases remained unmatched. Here the CDR3 DNA reads TGTGCCAGCCGACCGGGACAGGTTTCCTACGAGCAGTACTTC. Amino acids: CASRPGQVSYEQYF.

In DNA form, the CDR3 reads TGTGCCGGAGAGCCTAGGTCCCTCGACTATGGCTACACCTTC. This gives the protein CAGEPRSLDYGYTF. V usage is TRBV7-9 and J usage is TRBJ1-2; D is uncertain. This CDR3 has 14 amino acids. The V end lost 11 bases, the J end lost 3 bases, and 19 bases lay between the germline ends. Looked up from germline, CDR1 is SEHNR and CDR2 is FQNEAQ (reference sequence).

This chain joins TRBV6-4 and TRBJ2-3; TRBD2 matches at 8 bases. With 2 bases clipped from V and 2 bases from J, the junction kept 3 bases outside the gene matches. The CDR3 covers 15 residues. Germline V gene data show CDR1 as MRHNA and CDR2 as SNTAGT. The CDR3 region is CASSDGAGATDTQYF. For the CDR3, the DNA is TGTGCCAGCAGTGACGGAGCGGGAGCCACAGATACGCAGTATTTT.

The genes are TRBV7-3 and TRBJ2-1; tentative D call: TRBD1 (6 bases). CDR1 and CDR2 (germline): SGHTA, FQGTGA. V lost 4 bases and J 3 bases, leaving 10 bases between the germline ends. This CDR3 comprises 14 residues. The CDR3 DNA reads as TGTGCCAGCAGCTACGACAGGATCTACAATGAGCAGTTCTTC. The encoded protein is CASSYDRIYNEQFF.

The chain carries TRBV29-1 and TRBJ2-2; D perhaps matches TRBD1 (6 bases). V shed 1 base and J shed 0 bases, with 9 bases lying between them. The CDR3 has 15 residues. The V gene's germline CDR1 is SQVTM and CDR2 ANQGSEA. CDR3 DNA sequence: TGCAGCGTTGAAGGGAACAGGGCGAACACCGGGGAGCTGTTTTTT. Translated: CSVEGNRANTGELFF.

The V gene is TRBV27, the J gene TRBJ2-7; a weak D match, TRBD1 (6 bases). Germline V gene data show CDR1 as MNHEY and CDR2 as SMNVEV (reference sequence). The length of the CDR3 is 15 residues. Trimming pared 6 bases from V and 2 bases from J, leaving 17 bases between. The CDR3 is CASRANRVGPYEQYF. The CDR3, as DNA: TGTGCCAGCAGGGCCAACAGGGTCGGACCCTACGAGCAGTACTTC.

V usage is TRBV5-4 and J usage is TRBJ2-1, with D hard to call. Germline loops: CDR1 SGHNT, CDR2 YYREEE (reference sequence). The CDR3 sequence is 13 residues long. V was trimmed by 0 bases and J by 9 bases, leaving 10 bases between them. The CDR3 DNA reads TGTGCCAGCAGCTTGGTGTCGGTCGCTGAGCAGTTCTTC. Amino acid sequence: CASSLVSVAEQFF.

The chain couples TRBV6-6 to TRBJ2-1; a weak D match, TRBD1 (6 bases). CDR1 is MNHNY and CDR2 is SVGAGI in the germline V gene (reference sequence). V was shortened by 2 bases and J by 8 bases, with 13 bases between the two germline ends. The CDR3 has 14 residues. CDR3 coding DNA: TGTGCCAGCAGTTACCCCTTCAGGGGAGATGAGCAGTTCTTC. Encoded protein: CASSYPFRGDEQFF.

V is TRBV6-2 or TRBV6-3 and J is TRBJ2-2; TRBD2 matches at 8 bases. The CDR3 is 15 amino acids. J gave up 7 bases and V 6 bases, and 10 bases lay outside the gene matches. Germline assignment: CDR1 MNHEY and CDR2 SVGEGT. CDR3 sequence: CASSLIGGANGELFF. CDR3 nucleotide sequence: TGTGCCAGCAGCCTGATCGGGGGGGCAAACGGGGAGCTGTTTTTT.

The genes are TRBV5-1 and TRBJ1-1; a possible D gene is TRBD1 (6 bases). Germline loops: CDR1 SGHRS, CDR2 YFSETQ. The CDR3 totals 14 residues. Between the trimmed V and J ends, which lost 6 bases and 1 base, there was a span of 13 bases. The CDR3 region has the DNA TGCGCCAGCAAGGGGGACGGGGAGAACACTGAAGCTTTCTTT. It translates to CASKGDGENTEAFF.

This clone was counted between two and nine times. V gene TRBV5-4 combines with J gene TRBJ1-4, with 11 bases that match TRBD1. Germline trimming cut 4 bases from V and 8 bases from J; bases unmatched to any gene: 10. The CDR3 sequence is 16 residues long. Germline assignment: CDR1 SGHNT and CDR2 YYREEE (reference sequence). In nucleotides, the CDR3 is TGTGCCAGCAGCCCGGGGACAGGGGGAAGAGGGGAAAAACTGTTTTTT. This sequence encodes CASSPGTGGRGEKLFF. The variable domain in full, with the rest retrieved from reference TRBV5-4 and TRBJ1-4, is ETGVTQSPTHLIKTRGQQVTLRCSSQSGHNTVSWYQQALGQGPQFIFQYYREEENGRGNFPPRFSGLQFPNYSSELNVNALELDDSALYLCASSPGTGGRGEKLFFGSGTQLSVL.

V and J are TRBV29-1 and TRBJ1-1, with TRBD1 identical over 9 bases. The germline V gene has CDR1 SQVTM and CDR2 ANQGSEA. Trimming cost V 7 bases and J 1 base; bases outside gene matches: 4. The CDR3 length is 13 residues. The CDR3 DNA is TGCAGCGCTAGGGGACAGGGGAACACTGAAGCTTTCTTT. This translates into CSARGQGNTEAFF.

This rearrangement joins TRBV5-4 to TRBJ1-6; 10 bases align to TRBD1. Trimming at V came to 3 bases and at J to 4 bases, leaving 13 bases not matched to a gene. The CDR3 totals 19 residues. Germline lookup yields CDR1 SGHNT and CDR2 YYREEE (reference sequence). The CDR3 bases are TGTGCCAGCAGCTCAGACGCCCGTACGGGACAGGGGTATAATTCACCCCTCCACTTT. As protein: CASSSDARTGQGYNSPLHF. The full variable domain, with the rest looked up from reference TRBV5-4 and TRBJ1-6, is ETGVTQSPTHLIKTRGQQVTLRCSSQSGHNTVSWYQQALGQGPQFIFQYYREEENGRGNFPPRFSGLQFPNYSSELNVNALELDDSALYLCASSSDARTGQGYNSPLHFGNGTRLTVT.

J is TRBJ2-7 and V is TRBV10-3; D is perhaps TRBD1 (5 bases). The germline CDR1 and CDR2 sequences are ENHRY and SYGVKD. Trimming shortened V by 8 bases and J by 2 bases, and 10 bases separated the two germline ends. CDR3 size: 12 residues. The CDR3 is CAIATDPYEQYF. The CDR3 DNA reads as TGTGCCATCGCGACAGACCCCTACGAGCAGTACTTC.

The chain joins TRBV15 to TRBJ1-1, with D tentatively TRBD1 (5 bases). In germline, CDR1 is LNHNV, CDR2 YYDKDF (reference sequence). The CDR3 contains 17 residues. V gave up 0 bases and J gave up 1 base, with 15 bases separating them. DNA of the CDR3: TGTGCCACCAGCAGAGATCCAATTGGGACTGGGAACACTGAAGCTTTCTTT. Residues: CATSRDPIGTGNTEAFF.

V is TRBV27 and J is TRBJ2-7; 7 bases line up with TRBD2. The V gene's germline CDR1 is MNHEY and CDR2 SMNVEV (reference sequence). The CDR3 consists of 20 residues. V was pared by 0 bases and J by 3 bases, with 20 bases of the junction left unmatched. CDR3 nucleotide sequence: TGTGCCAGCAGTTTATCTCCGGGACGGGGCGGGAGCCGTAGTCGCTACGAGCAGTACTTC. Its translation is CASSLSPGRGGSRSRYEQYF.

The V call is TRBV5-8, the J call TRBJ1-4; D not resolved. The ends were cut back, 0 bases at V and 6 bases at J, with 6 bases in the middle. Germline assignment: CDR1 SGHTS and CDR2 YDEGEE. The CDR3 contains 13 residues. CDR3 DNA: TGTGCCAGCAGCTTGGAGACATATGAAAAACTGTTTTTT. Protein sequence: CASSLETYEKLFF.

The chain is built from TRBV25-1 and TRBJ2-1; the D gene is possibly TRBD1 (5 bases). This CDR3 spans 15 amino acids. Trimming left V 1 base short and J 8 bases short, with 15 bases between. Germline assignment: CDR1 MGHDK and CDR2 SYGVNS. CDR3 DNA: TGTGCCAGCAGTGAATGGGGCAGGGAAGGCCATGAGCAGTTCTTC. Protein: CASSEWGREGHEQFF.

This chain connects TRBV18 to TRBJ2-7; no clear D. The V end was cut by 3 bases, the J end by 3 bases, with 12 bases between. Germline CDR1 KGHSH, CDR2 LQKENI. The CDR3 runs 14 residues. The chain's CDR3 is CASSPTATYYEQYF. In nucleotides, the CDR3 is TGTGCCAGCTCACCGACTGCCACGTACTACGAGCAGTACTTC. Variable domain in full (rest from reference TRBV18 and TRBJ2-7): NAGVMQNPRHLVRRRGQEARLRCSPMKGHSHVYWYRQLPEEGLKFMVYLQKENIIDESGMPKERFSAEFPKEGPSILRIQQVVRGDSAAYFCASSPTATYYEQYFGPGTRLTVT.

The chain employs TRBV28 and TRBJ1-5; 12 nucleotides agree with TRBD1. The length of the CDR3 is 19 residues. V lost 7 bases and J lost 1; bases outside the gene matches: 14. CDR1 and CDR2 from the germline V gene are MDHEN and SYDVKM. The CDR3 sequence: CASNSPGTGGFPSNQPQHF. DNA of the CDR3: TGTGCCAGCAATTCCCCGGGGACAGGGGGCTTTCCAAGCAATCAGCCCCAGCATTTT.